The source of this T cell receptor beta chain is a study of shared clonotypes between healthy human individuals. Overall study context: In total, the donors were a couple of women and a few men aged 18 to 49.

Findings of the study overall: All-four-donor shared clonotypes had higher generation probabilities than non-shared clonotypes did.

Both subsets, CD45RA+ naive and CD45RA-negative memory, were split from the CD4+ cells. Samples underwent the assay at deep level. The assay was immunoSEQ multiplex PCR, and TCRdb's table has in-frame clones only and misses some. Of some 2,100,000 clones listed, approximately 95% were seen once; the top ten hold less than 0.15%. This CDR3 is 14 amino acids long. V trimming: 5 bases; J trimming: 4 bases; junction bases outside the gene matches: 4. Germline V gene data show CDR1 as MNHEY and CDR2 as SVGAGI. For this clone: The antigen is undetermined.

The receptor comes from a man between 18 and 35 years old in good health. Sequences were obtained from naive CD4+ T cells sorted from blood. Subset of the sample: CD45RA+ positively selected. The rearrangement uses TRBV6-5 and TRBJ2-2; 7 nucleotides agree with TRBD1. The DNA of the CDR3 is TGTGCCAGCAGTGGGACAGCCAGCACCGGGGAGCTGTTTTTT. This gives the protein CASSGTASTGELFF.